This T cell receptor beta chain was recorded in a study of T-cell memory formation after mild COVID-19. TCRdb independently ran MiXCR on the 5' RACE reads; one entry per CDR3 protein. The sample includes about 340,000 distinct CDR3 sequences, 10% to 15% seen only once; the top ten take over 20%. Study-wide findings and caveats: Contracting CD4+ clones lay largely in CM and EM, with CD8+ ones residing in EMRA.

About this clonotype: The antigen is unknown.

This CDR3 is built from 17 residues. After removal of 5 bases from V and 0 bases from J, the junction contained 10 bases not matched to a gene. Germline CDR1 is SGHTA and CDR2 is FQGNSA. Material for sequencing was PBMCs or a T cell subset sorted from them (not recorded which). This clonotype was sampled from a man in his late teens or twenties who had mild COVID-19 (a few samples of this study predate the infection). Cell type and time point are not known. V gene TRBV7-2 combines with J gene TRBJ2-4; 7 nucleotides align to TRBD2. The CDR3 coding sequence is TGTGCCAGCAGCCCTCATCGTCGGGGGGTAGCCAAAAACATTCAGTACTTC. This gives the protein CASSPHRRGVAKNIQYF.